The clone carrying this TCR beta chain was detected ten times or more. The antigen is unknown. The data stem from a study of T cells in Graves' hyperthyroidism and ophthalmopathy. Study-level information: Before treatment of any kind, peripheral blood was taken at initial diagnosis. Notes on the study in general: Separation of ophthalmopathy from stable hyperthyroidism was achieved by a 13 V-J model.

Patients aged 18 to 65 had newly diagnosed hyperthyroidism that had lasted under 2 months. Diagnostic assessment was based on clinical symptoms, serum thyroxine and TRAb, thyroid ultrasound and orbital computed tomography. The V gene lost 6 bases and the J gene lost 3 bases, with 13 bases spanning the gap. In germline, CDR1 is SGHKS, CDR2 YYEKEE (reference sequence). This CDR3 comprises 14 residues. The source material, RNA transcripts, was used to amplify TCR beta CDR3 regions. HTBI primers were used for first-round RT-PCR of the TCR CDR3. From the multiplex PCR reads, TCRdb called clonotypes with MiXCR, one entry per CDR3 protein. The profile covers about 360,000 distinct CDR3 sequences, with less than 15% appearing a single time and around 20% taken by the ten largest.

The sample comprised blood. The chain recombines TRBV5-5 with TRBJ2-1, with D perhaps given as TRBD1 or TRBD2 (6 bases each). This receptor was obtained from a young man with Graves' hyperthyroidism that later progressed to Graves' ophthalmopathy. The CDR3 DNA reads TGTGCCAGCATCGAGGGGGGCGGCTACAATGAGCAGTTCTTC. It yields the protein CASIEGGGYNEQFF.